Listed here are 15 T cell receptor beta chains from one sample, sequenced in a study of control samples from healthy donors and cancer patients. The repertoire was sequenced with immunoSEQ multiplex PCR; TCRdb's copy has only in-frame clones and lacks some. Among tens of thousands of clones listed, 80% to 95% were seen once. The sequencing sample was made of PBMCs. All receptors derive from a young man with colorectal cancer.

V usage is TRBV29-1 and J usage is TRBJ1-2; no clear D. Trimming stripped 6 bases from V and 4 bases from J, with 18 bases between. CDR3 length equals 14 residues. The germline V gene encodes CDR1 SQVTM and CDR2 ANQGSEA. CDR3: CSVLSSRSTYGYTF. CDR3 coding DNA: TGCAGCGTCCTATCCAGTCGATCGACCTATGGCTACACCTTC.

The genes are TRBV6-5 and TRBJ1-2, with D possibly matching TRBD1 (6 bases). CDR3 length: 13 residues. Germline V gives CDR1 MNHEY, CDR2 SVGAGI. V dropped 4 bases and J dropped 3 bases, with 9 bases sitting between them. CDR3: CASSLAGDYGYTF. In nucleotides, the CDR3 is TGTGCCAGCAGTTTGGCAGGGGACTATGGCTACACCTTC.

This clone was seen only once. The V call is TRBV5-8, the J call TRBJ1-4; the match to TRBD1 covers 12 bases. CDR1 is SGHTS, CDR2 YDEGEE, per germline. The CDR3 has 16 residues. Unmatched junction bases numbered 8, after V lost 3 bases and J lost 8 bases. CDR3 residues: CASSSPRDRGHEKLFF. In DNA, the CDR3 is TGTGCCAGCAGCTCGCCCCGGGACAGGGGGCACGAAAAACTGTTTTTT. Variable domain in full (rest from reference TRBV5-8 and TRBJ1-4): EAGVTQSPTHLIKTRGQQATLRCSPISGHTSVYWYQQALGLGLQFLLWYDEGEERNRGNFPPRFSGRQFPNYSSELNVNALELEDSALYLCASSSPRDRGHEKLFFGSGTQLSVL.

This rearrangement joins TRBV3-1 (or the pseudogene TRBV3-2) to TRBJ1-1; TRBD1 matches at 7 bases. Germline trimming cut 2 bases from V and 0 bases from J; bases unmatched to any gene: 3. The CDR3 has 15 amino acids. In germline, CDR1 is LGHDT, CDR2 YNNKEL (reference sequence). CDR3 nucleotides: TGTGCCAGCAGCCAAACGGGACAGTTGAACACTGAAGCTTTCTTT. It specifies CASSQTGQLNTEAFF.

About this clone: Other DNA variants within this sample encode the same CDR3. This rearrangement joins TRBV19 to TRBJ2-1; the D is unclear. The CDR3 totals 13 residues. The V gene lost 2 bases and the J gene lost 9 bases, with 11 bases spanning the gap. CDR1 and CDR2 (germline): LNHDA, SQIVND (reference sequence). The CDR3 loop reads CASSIKGRVEQFF. CDR3 coding DNA: TGTGCCAGTAGTATAAAGGGAAGGGTTGAGCAGTTCTTC. The whole variable domain, filled in from reference TRBV19 and TRBJ2-1, reads DGGITQSPKYLFRKEGQNVTLSCEQNLNHDAMYWYRQDPGQGLRLIYYSQIVNDFQKGDIAEGYSVSREKKESFPLTVTSAQKNPTAFYLCASSIKGRVEQFFGPGTRLTVL.

The chain combines TRBV27 with TRBJ2-3, with D unclear. Germline V lookup: CDR1 MNHEY, CDR2 SMNVEV (reference sequence). V gave up 1 base and J gave up 6 bases, with 11 bases separating them. The CDR3 contains 14 residues. The CDR3 protein is CASSLLVGLDTQYF. The CDR3 DNA is TGTGCCAGCAGTTTATTAGTAGGTTTGGATACGCAGTATTTT.

The J gene is TRBJ1-2, the V gene TRBV13; 10 nucleotides agree with TRBD1. The CDR3 loop spans 15 amino acids. With V trimmed by 6 bases and J by 5 bases, 9 bases remained unmatched. Per the germline V gene, CDR1 is PRHDT and CDR2 is FYEKMQ (reference sequence). CDR3 protein: CASSSSGTGVYGYTF. The CDR3 nucleotides are TGTGCCAGCAGTTCCTCCGGGACAGGGGTATATGGCTACACCTTC.

This clone was seen more than once but under ten times. V usage is TRBV6-2 or TRBV6-3 and J usage is TRBJ2-2, with 7 bases matching TRBD1. The CDR3 is made up of 15 amino acids. V gave up 4 bases and J gave up 4 bases; unmatched junction bases: 6. Germline CDR1 and CDR2: MNHEY and SVGEGT. In nucleotides, the CDR3 is TGTGCCAGCAGTTTCGCCGGGACAGCCACCGGGGAGCTGTTTTTT. Translating gives CASSFAGTATGELFF.

The V call is TRBV3-1 (or the pseudogene TRBV3-2), the J call TRBJ1-1; unclear D gene. This CDR3 spans 13 amino acids. Trimming removed 0 bases at V and 10 bases at J, with 12 bases between. CDR1 is LGHDT, CDR2 YNNKEL, per germline (reference sequence). For the CDR3, the DNA is TGTGCCAGCAGCCAAGATTCAACCCCCGGAGCTTTCTTT. Protein: CASSQDSTPGAFF.

J is TRBJ2-2 and V is TRBV12-3 or TRBV12-4; D perhaps matches TRBD2 (6 bases). The V end was cut by 8 bases, the J end by 8 bases, with 9 bases between. There are 11 residues in the CDR3. The CDR3 sequence: CASFGGGELFF. For the CDR3, the DNA is TGTGCCAGCTTCGGAGGGGGGGAGCTGTTTTTT.

V is TRBV19 and J is TRBJ1-2; D gene uncertain. This CDR3 is built from 14 residues. Looked up from germline, CDR1 is LNHDA and CDR2 is SQIVND (reference sequence). Trimming pared 5 bases from V and 2 bases from J, leaving 12 bases between. CDR3 sequence: CASSFYQANYGYTF. DNA of the CDR3: TGTGCCAGTAGTTTCTACCAGGCGAACTATGGCTACACCTTC.

CDR3 DNA sequence: TGTGCCGGACTCGACAGGGGAACCGGGGAGCTGTTTTTT. Protein sequence: CAGLDRGTGELFF. The V and J genes are TRBV12-3 or TRBV12-4 and TRBJ2-2; the match to TRBD1 covers 8 bases. V shed 11 bases and J 5 bases; nucleotides not matched to a gene: 7. This CDR3 contains 13 residues.

The chain uses TRBV12-3 or TRBV12-4 and TRBJ2-7; 7 positions match TRBD2. V was clipped by 2 bases and J by 7 bases; unmatched bases: 5. The CDR3 is made up of 13 amino acids. The CDR3 bases are TGTGCCAGCAGTTTAAGATCCGGGGGGGAGCAGTACTTC. This codes for CASSLRSGGEQYF.

This chain connects TRBV9 to TRBJ2-6, with 7 bases that match TRBD1. Germline CDR1 SGDLS, CDR2 YYNGEE. This CDR3 spans 17 amino acids. The V and J ends lost 4 bases and 5 bases, in that order; junction bases with no gene match: 12. The CDR3 nucleotides are TGTGCCAGCAGCCACTATATAGGGACAGAGCGGGCCAACGTCCTGACTTTC. It translates to CASSHYIGTERANVLTF.

This clone was observed a single time. V gene TRBV5-1 combines with J gene TRBJ2-2; 7 nucleotides align to TRBD1. Germline V CDR1 and CDR2: SGHRS, YFSETQ. The CDR3 spans 18 residues. Germline trimming cut 0 bases from V and 4 bases from J; bases unmatched to any gene: 12. In nucleotides, the CDR3 is TGCGCCAGCAGCTTGGAGGCAGGGGGTGCTAGAAGCACCGGGGAGCTGTTTTTT. Amino acids: CASSLEAGGARSTGELFF.